The following is a T cell receptor (beta chain) sequence with its context. Losses at the gene ends were 6 bases for V and 1 base for J; bases not matched to a gene: 1. Germline V gene lookup returns CDR1 LNHDA and CDR2 SQIVND (reference sequence). This CDR3 region has 14 residues. These data come from a study of blood T cell repertoires in COVID-19. Study overall: Samples of COVID-19 (acute and convalescent) were obtained from the United States, Italy and Spain. In each case, the material was cDNA or gDNA derived from T cells, B-cell-depleted T cells, or PBMCs.

Source study methods: Researchers report that nucleated cell counts were estimated from reference gene primer amplification. The protocol was immunoSEQ multiplex PCR, while the TCRdb copy is restricted to in-frame clones and leaves out a portion. Clone size and V and J calls were adopted from that table, with D and trimming inferred from the DNA. The sample holds 200,000 to 250,000 clones, approximately 85% seen once. A Seattle source enrolled patients during active infection and followed them longitudinally. The sequenced material came from peripheral blood. The chain is built from TRBV19 and TRBJ2-2; 8 bases agree with TRBD2. The source of this sequence is a man over 45 with COVID-19, enrolled during active disease. The CDR3 protein is CASRREGNTGELFF. The CDR3 DNA reads as TGTGCCAGTAGACGGGAGGGGAACACCGGGGAGCTGTTTTTT.